The rows below give T cell receptor beta chains drawn from one sample of a study of cytomegalovirus exposure and HLA in healthy donors. Data came from immunoSEQ multiplex PCR; TCRdb stores just in-frame clones and leaves some out. Of around 150,000 clones listed, about two thirds are singletons. The material sequenced was PBMCs. The source is a man aged 40-49 years in good health and CMV-seronegative. Both conserved end residues are part of each CDR3. Fields, in order: clone size, J gene, V gene, D gene, CDR3 protein, CDR3 DNA. The D gene is left open where the match is weak. Clone sizes are given selectively: once, few, many, or a class where the clone is expanded.

abundance: -
j_gene: TRBJ2-7
v_gene: TRBV29-1
d_gene: -
CDR3aa: CSVQPQGYEQYF
CDR3nt: TGCAGCGTTCAGCCGCAGGGCTACGAGCAGTACTTC

abundance: -
j_gene: TRBJ1-6
v_gene: TRBV25-1
d_gene: -
CDR3aa: CASSEWQGSSPLHF
CDR3nt: TGTGCCAGCAGTGAGTGGCAGGGAAGTTCACCCCTCCACTTT

abundance: -
j_gene: TRBJ1-1
v_gene: TRBV9
d_gene: -
CDR3aa: CASSVVPDGGTEAFF
CDR3nt: TGTGCCAGCAGCGTAGTACCCGACGGGGGCACTGAAGCTTTCTTT

abundance: -
j_gene: TRBJ2-3
v_gene: TRBV7-2
d_gene: -
CDR3aa: CASSVPHIAAKYTDTQYF
CDR3nt: TGTGCCAGCAGCGTACCCCACATAGCGGCAAAATACACAGATACGCAGTATTTT

abundance: -
j_gene: TRBJ1-6
v_gene: TRBV7-3
d_gene: TRBD1
CDR3aa: CASSPRQGSPLHF
CDR3nt: TGTGCCAGCAGCCCTAGACAGGGGTCACCCCTCCACTTT

abundance: few
j_gene: TRBJ1-2
v_gene: TRBV6-1
d_gene: TRBD1
CDR3aa: CASRLQGAGGYTF
CDR3nt: TGTGCCAGCAGATTACAGGGGGCTGGGGGCTACACCTTC

abundance: -
j_gene: TRBJ1-2
v_gene: TRBV6-5
d_gene: -
CDR3aa: CASSYAGYGYTF
CDR3nt: TGTGCCAGCAGTTACGCCGGGTATGGCTACACCTTC

abundance: -
j_gene: TRBJ2-7
v_gene: TRBV7-2
d_gene: TRBD1
CDR3aa: CASSPWTGGVDEQYF
CDR3nt: TGTGCCAGCAGCCCTTGGACAGGGGGCGTCGACGAGCAGTACTTC

abundance: -
j_gene: TRBJ1-4
v_gene: TRBV6-6
d_gene: -
CDR3aa: CASSQSQGNEKLFF
CDR3nt: TGTGCCAGCAGTCAATCCCAGGGAAATGAAAAACTGTTTTTT

abundance: -
j_gene: TRBJ2-1
v_gene: TRBV5-1
d_gene: -
CDR3aa: CASSDQGGGTGEQFF
CDR3nt: TGCGCCAGCAGCGATCAGGGTGGCGGCACCGGTGAGCAGTTCTTC

abundance: -
j_gene: TRBJ2-7
v_gene: TRBV7-3
d_gene: TRBD1
CDR3aa: CASSPGTDGEQYF
CDR3nt: TGTGCCAGCAGCCCCGGGACAGACGGCGAGCAGTACTTC

abundance: -
j_gene: TRBJ2-3
v_gene: TRBV29-1
d_gene: TRBD1
CDR3aa: CSVPGTVTDTQYF
CDR3nt: TGCAGCGTTCCGGGGACAGTCACAGATACGCAGTATTTT

abundance: -
j_gene: TRBJ2-1
v_gene: TRBV19
d_gene: -
CDR3aa: CASSKPPGGSQGNEQFF
CDR3nt: TGTGCCAGTAGTAAACCTCCTGGGGGGTCACAAGGCAATGAGCAGTTCTTC

abundance: few
j_gene: TRBJ2-1
v_gene: TRBV6-1
d_gene: TRBD2
CDR3aa: CASSEAGLAGNNEQFF
CDR3nt: TGTGCCAGCAGTGAAGCCGGGCTAGCGGGGAACAATGAGCAGTTCTTC

abundance: few
j_gene: TRBJ2-3
v_gene: TRBV5-1
d_gene: TRBD2
CDR3aa: CASSSRLAGVTDTQYF
CDR3nt: TGCGCCAGCAGCTCACGACTAGCGGGGGTGACAGATACGCAGTATTTT

abundance: -
j_gene: TRBJ1-1
v_gene: TRBV18
d_gene: -
CDR3aa: CASSPVVGTNTEAFF
CDR3nt: TGTGCCAGCTCACCAGTCGTCGGGACAAACACTGAAGCTTTCTTT

abundance: once
j_gene: TRBJ2-1
v_gene: TRBV10-2
d_gene: -
CDR3aa: CASSRGPRYNEQFF
CDR3nt: TGCGCCAGCAGCCGAGGCCCGAGGTACAATGAGCAGTTCTTC

abundance: -
j_gene: TRBJ2-1
v_gene: TRBV6-4
d_gene: TRBD1
CDR3aa: CASSEGQGFWNEQFF
CDR3nt: TGTGCCAGCAGTGAAGGACAGGGGTTCTGGAATGAGCAGTTCTTC

abundance: -
j_gene: TRBJ2-7
v_gene: TRBV27
d_gene: -
CDR3aa: CASSFGAGSYEQYF
CDR3nt: TGTGCCAGCAGTTTTGGTGCAGGGTCCTACGAGCAGTACTTC

abundance: -
j_gene: TRBJ1-5
v_gene: TRBV7-8
d_gene: -
CDR3aa: CASSRGSNQPQHF
CDR3nt: TGTGCCAGCAGTAGAGGGAGCAATCAGCCCCAGCATTTT

abundance: -
j_gene: TRBJ1-6
v_gene: TRBV9
d_gene: -
CDR3aa: CASSVEARPYNSPLHF
CDR3nt: TGTGCCAGCAGCGTAGAGGCCAGGCCCTATAATTCACCCCTCCACTTT

abundance: -
j_gene: TRBJ2-2
v_gene: TRBV6-4
d_gene: TRBD2
CDR3aa: CASSTSGGATGELFF
CDR3nt: TGTGCCAGCAGTACTAGCGGGGGCGCCACCGGGGAGCTGTTTTTT

abundance: few
j_gene: TRBJ1-2
v_gene: TRBV2
d_gene: -
CDR3aa: CASTETETYYGYTF
CDR3nt: TGTGCCAGCACTGAGACAGAAACTTACTATGGCTACACCTTC

abundance: few
j_gene: TRBJ2-6
v_gene: TRBV5-1
d_gene: -
CDR3aa: CASSLDTVSGANVLTF
CDR3nt: TGCGCCAGCAGCTTGGACACCGTCTCTGGGGCCAACGTCCTGACTTTC

abundance: few
j_gene: TRBJ2-7
v_gene: TRBV28
d_gene: TRBD1
CDR3aa: CASSFVVGQGAYEQYF
CDR3nt: TGTGCCAGCAGTTTTGTGGTGGGTCAGGGGGCCTACGAGCAGTACTTC

abundance: -
j_gene: TRBJ2-2
v_gene: TRBV27
d_gene: -
CDR3aa: CASSPGLENTGELFF
CDR3nt: TGTGCCAGCAGCCCGGGACTGGAGAACACCGGGGAGCTGTTTTTT

abundance: -
j_gene: TRBJ2-5
v_gene: TRBV18
d_gene: TRBD1
CDR3aa: CASSLRDSQETQYF
CDR3nt: TGTGCCAGCTCACTTAGGGACAGCCAAGAGACCCAGTACTTC

abundance: -
j_gene: TRBJ2-5
v_gene: TRBV30
d_gene: TRBD2
CDR3aa: CAWRTAGTQETQYF
CDR3nt: TGTGCCTGGAGAACAGCGGGGACTCAAGAGACCCAGTACTTC

abundance: -
j_gene: TRBJ2-3
v_gene: TRBV6-5
d_gene: TRBD2
CDR3aa: CASSYGGEDTQYF
CDR3nt: TGTGCCAGCAGTTACGGGGGGGAAGATACGCAGTATTTT

abundance: -
j_gene: TRBJ1-2
v_gene: TRBV2
d_gene: -
CDR3aa: CASSEALGSGNGYTF
CDR3nt: TGTGCCAGCAGTGAAGCGCTTGGATCGGGGAACGGCTACACCTTC

abundance: -
j_gene: TRBJ2-7
v_gene: TRBV28
d_gene: -
CDR3aa: CASSLSYSSYEQYF
CDR3nt: TGTGCCAGCAGTTTGAGTTATAGCTCCTACGAGCAGTACTTC

abundance: once
j_gene: TRBJ2-3
v_gene: TRBV4-1
d_gene: TRBD2
CDR3aa: CASSQVPPIAGATDTQYF
CDR3nt: TGCGCCAGCAGCCAAGTCCCTCCTATAGCGGGTGCCACAGATACGCAGTATTTT

abundance: -
j_gene: TRBJ1-5
v_gene: TRBV7-9
d_gene: -
CDR3aa: CASSLTNTFEPQHF
CDR3nt: TGTGCCAGCAGCTTAACCAACACGTTTGAGCCCCAGCATTTT

abundance: -
j_gene: TRBJ2-7
v_gene: TRBV27
d_gene: TRBD2
CDR3aa: CASSLWAGGGYEQYF
CDR3nt: TGTGCCAGCAGTTTATGGGCGGGGGGTGGCTACGAGCAGTACTTC

abundance: -
j_gene: TRBJ2-5
v_gene: TRBV19
d_gene: TRBD2
CDR3aa: CASSLGLAVYQETQYF
CDR3nt: TGTGCCAGTAGTCTTGGACTAGCGGTGTACCAAGAGACCCAGTACTTC

abundance: -
j_gene: TRBJ2-1
v_gene: TRBV6-1
d_gene: TRBD2
CDR3aa: CASSAPRERGGLHEQFF
CDR3nt: TGTGCCAGCAGTGCCCCCCGCGAACGGGGGGGCCTTCATGAGCAGTTCTTC

abundance: -
j_gene: TRBJ2-7
v_gene: TRBV5-1
d_gene: -
CDR3aa: CASSLVLGDKEQYF
CDR3nt: TGCGCCAGCAGCTTGGTCTTAGGGGACAAAGAGCAGTACTTC

abundance: few
j_gene: TRBJ1-3
v_gene: TRBV2
d_gene: -
CDR3aa: CASSELSSGNTIYF
CDR3nt: TGTGCCAGCAGTGAACTGAGCTCTGGAAACACCATATATTTT

abundance: -
j_gene: TRBJ1-1
v_gene: TRBV10-1
d_gene: TRBD1
CDR3aa: CASSQGALPEAFF
CDR3nt: TGCGCCAGCAGTCAGGGGGCCTTGCCTGAAGCTTTCTTT

abundance: -
j_gene: TRBJ2-1
v_gene: TRBV5-1
d_gene: -
CDR3aa: CASSSQNEQFF
CDR3nt: TGCGCCAGCAGCTCACAGAATGAGCAGTTCTTC